A single T cell receptor (beta chain) is shown here with its context. Its antigen is not identified. Clones were read by immunoSEQ multiplex PCR, and TCRdb kept only the in-frame ones, dropping some. This sample yields 70,000 to 95,000 clones, of which around 80% are seen a single time; approximately 2% belongs to the top ten. This entry comes from a study of OX40 agonist ivuxolimab in advanced cancers. Across the study: A male proportion of 82.7% was recorded, with mean age about 62 years and range roughly 20 to 85. Allowance was made for prior anti-PD-1, anti-PD-L1 or anti-CTLA-4 therapy, and roughly 39% had some. Study-level points and caveats: At 0.1 to 3.0 mg/kg, CD4+ and CD8+ blood T cells expanded clonally by week 6. In a subset of nonresponders, normalized T-cell clonal expansion was also low.

This material consisted of CD4+ or CD8+ T cells sorted from blood, taken in a trial of the OX40 agonist ivuxolimab. The TCR sequence derives from an adult with an advanced solid tumor such as melanoma, head and neck, liver or kidney cancer.

Here the CDR3 DNA reads TGCAGTGCTCGAATGGATACGCAGTATTTT. This translates into CSARMDTQYF. The gene calls are TRBV20-1 and TRBJ2-3; D uncertain. Between the trimmed V and J ends, which lost 5 bases and 6 bases, there was a span of 6 bases. This CDR3 has 10 amino acids. The germline CDR1 and CDR2 sequences are DFQATT and SNEGSKA (reference sequence).